This T cell receptor (beta chain) was identified during a study of CD8+CD57+ T cells in acquired aplastic anemia. Whole-study results and caveats: Comparison of patients with controls identified 25 to 30 shared CD8+ CDR3 sequences.

The patients chosen for sequencing had shown expansion of CD8+CD57+ cells (detected by flow cytometry). Patients had received no therapy at the time of blood sampling. Concerning this clonotype itself: The antigen is undetermined.

Trimming shortened V by 10 bases and J by 8 bases, and 8 bases separated the two germline ends. The CDR3 totals 10 residues. Looked up from germline, CDR1 is SEHNR and CDR2 is FQNEAQ (reference sequence). CDR3 and TCR beta VDJ profiling relied on genomic DNA as the template. TCRdb analysed the reads with MiXCR anew, one entry per CDR3 protein. Seen here are under 200,000 distinct CDR3 sequences, roughly 48% observed once, and the top ten hold 2.5% to 3%. This rearrangement joins TRBV7-9 to TRBJ1-4; no firm D call. Input material: sorted CD4+, CD8+, or CD8+CD57+ T cells (not recorded which) from PBMCs. This receptor was taken from a human donor with aplastic anemia. The CDR3 DNA is TGTGCCATCAAAGGGGAAAAACTGTTTTTT. Its translation: CAIKGEKLFF.